This entry lists 8 T cell receptor beta chains sequenced from one sample in a study of CD4+ T cells in melanoma (dated by TCRdb to 2021 to 2024). The protocol used for the library was the immunoSEQ multiplex PCR assay. Entries here come from immuneACCESS through TCRdb and include only in-frame sequences with V and J called. Some clones fail to appear in such tables; in the studies checked, an unresolved V gene covers under half of the shortfall, and the cause of the remainder is unknown. The sample yields tens of thousands of clones; roughly two thirds were counted once. Of the sample, roughly 4.4% is held by the ten largest clones. Source material: tumor tissue. These receptors came from a human donor with melanoma.

This clone is a singleton in its sample. This sequence joins TRBV6-6 and TRBJ2-1; either TRBD1 or TRBD2 may supply D (5 bases each). Germline V gene lookup returns CDR1 MNHNY and CDR2 SVGAGI (reference sequence). Trimming pared 7 bases from V and 0 bases from J, leaving 7 bases between. The CDR3 is 13 amino acids. In DNA, the CDR3 is TGTGCCAGCATGAGGGGCTCCTACAATGAGCAGTTCTTC. Residues: CASMRGSYNEQFF.

The chain recombines TRBV19 with TRBJ2-2; TRBD2 is a possible D gene (6 bases). The CDR3 runs to 15 residues. Trimming shortened V by 5 bases and J by 6 bases, and 16 bases separated the two germline ends. Germline V gene sequence: CDR1 LNHDA, CDR2 SQIVND (reference sequence). CDR3 coding DNA: TGTGCCAGTAGTGCGGGGAGAAGAATAGCCGGGGAGCTGTTTTTT. Translation gives CASSAGRRIAGELFF. Looking up the rest from reference TRBV19 and TRBJ2-2 gives the full variable domain: DGGITQSPKYLFRKEGQNVTLSCEQNLNHDAMYWYRQDPGQGLRLIYYSQIVNDFQKGDIAEGYSVSREKKESFPLTVTSAQKNPTAFYLCASSAGRRIAGELFFGEGSRLTVL.

This clone appeared once. J is TRBJ1-1 and V is TRBV5-4; D not certain. Trimming took 3 bases from V and 1 from J, leaving 10 bases between them. CDR3 length equals 14 residues. Germline CDR1 and CDR2: SGHNT and YYREEE (reference sequence). CDR3 loop: CASSSRTANTEAFF. The CDR3 DNA sequence: TGTGCCAGCAGCTCCCGGACGGCGAACACTGAAGCTTTCTTT.

This clone came up many times. This chain connects TRBV28 to TRBJ1-6; unclear D gene. From germline, CDR1 is MDHEN and CDR2 SYDVKM. The V end lost 1 base, the J end lost 8 bases, and 12 bases lay between the germline ends. The CDR3 has 15 amino acids. The CDR3 spells CASSLYMTVDSPLHF. CDR3 in DNA: TGTGCCAGCAGTTTATATATGACGGTTGATTCACCCCTCCACTTT.

V gene TRBV5-1 combines with J gene TRBJ1-1, with a tentative D call TRBD1 (5 bases). Germline V gene lookup returns CDR1 SGHRS and CDR2 YFSETQ. Trimming removed 5 bases at V and 1 base at J, with 9 bases between. The CDR3 is made up of 13 amino acids. The CDR3: CASRDTENTEAFF. CDR3 nucleotides: TGCGCCAGCAGGGACACAGAGAACACTGAAGCTTTCTTT.

This clone was observed a few times. The rearrangement uses TRBV9 and TRBJ2-7; possibly TRBD1 or TRBD2 for D (7 bases each). This CDR3 comprises 16 residues. The V gene's germline CDR1 is SGDLS and CDR2 YYNGEE. The V and J ends lost 3 bases and 5 bases respectively, with 21 bases between them. CDR3 coding DNA: TGTGCCAGCAGCGCGGAGGGAGGGGGCGTTTTTCACGAGCAGTACTTC. This encodes CASSAEGGGVFHEQYF. The whole variable domain, filled in from reference TRBV9 and TRBJ2-7, reads DSGVTQTPKHLITATGQRVTLRCSPRSGDLSVYWYQQSLDQGLQFLIQYYNGEERAKGNILERFSAQQFPDLHSELNLSSLELGDSALYFCASSAEGGGVFHEQYFGPGTRLTVT.

The CDR3: CASSGDLRYQPQHF. CDR3 sequence (DNA): TGTGCCAGCAGTGGGGACTTAAGATATCAGCCCCAGCATTTT. This chain connects TRBV6-1 to TRBJ1-5; a weak D match, TRBD1 (5 bases). V gave up 4 bases and J gave up 5 bases, with 12 bases separating them. Germline V gene data show CDR1 as MNHNS and CDR2 as SASEGT. The CDR3 has 14 amino acids.

This chain joins TRBV6-5 and TRBJ2-1; tentative D call: TRBD1 (7 bases). Trimming left V 5 bases short and J 6 bases short, with 14 bases between. This CDR3 has 14 residues. The germline gives CDR1 MNHEY, CDR2 SVGAGI. The CDR3 sequence: CASSPGGIGNEQFF. Written as DNA, the CDR3 is TGTGCCAGCAGTCCAGGGGGGATCGGCAATGAGCAGTTCTTC.